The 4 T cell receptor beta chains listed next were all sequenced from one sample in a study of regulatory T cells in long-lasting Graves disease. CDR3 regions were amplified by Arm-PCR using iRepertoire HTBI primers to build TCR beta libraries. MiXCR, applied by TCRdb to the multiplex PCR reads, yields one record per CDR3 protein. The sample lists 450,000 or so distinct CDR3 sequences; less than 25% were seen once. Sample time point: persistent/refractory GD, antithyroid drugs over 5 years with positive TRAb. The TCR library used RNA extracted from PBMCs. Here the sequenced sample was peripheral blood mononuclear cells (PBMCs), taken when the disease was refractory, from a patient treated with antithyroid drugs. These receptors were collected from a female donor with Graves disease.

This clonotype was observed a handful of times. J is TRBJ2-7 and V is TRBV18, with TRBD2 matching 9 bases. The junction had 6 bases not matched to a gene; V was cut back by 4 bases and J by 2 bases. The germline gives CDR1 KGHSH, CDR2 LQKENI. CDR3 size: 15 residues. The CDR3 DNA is TGTGCCAGCTCACAGGTAGCGGGAGAGACCTACGAGCAGTACTTC. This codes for CASSQVAGETYEQYF. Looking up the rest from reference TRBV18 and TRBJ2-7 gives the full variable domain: NAGVMQNPRHLVRRRGQEARLRCSPMKGHSHVYWYRQLPEEGLKFMVYLQKENIIDESGMPKERFSAEFPKEGPSILRIQQVVRGDSAAYFCASSQVAGETYEQYFGPGTRLTVT.

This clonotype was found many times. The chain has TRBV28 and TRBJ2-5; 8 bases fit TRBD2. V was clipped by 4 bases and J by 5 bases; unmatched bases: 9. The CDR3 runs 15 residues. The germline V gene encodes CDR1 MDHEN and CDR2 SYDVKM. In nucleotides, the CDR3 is TGTGCCAGCAGTTCCGGGACACCGGGAGGGGAGACCCAGTACTTC. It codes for CASSSGTPGGETQYF.

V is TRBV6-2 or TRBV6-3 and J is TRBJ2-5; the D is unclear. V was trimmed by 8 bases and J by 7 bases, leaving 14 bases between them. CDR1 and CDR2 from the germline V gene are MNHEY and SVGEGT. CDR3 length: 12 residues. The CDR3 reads CASLTPPGTQYF. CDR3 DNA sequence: TGTGCCAGCCTCACTCCGCCGGGGACCCAGTACTTC.

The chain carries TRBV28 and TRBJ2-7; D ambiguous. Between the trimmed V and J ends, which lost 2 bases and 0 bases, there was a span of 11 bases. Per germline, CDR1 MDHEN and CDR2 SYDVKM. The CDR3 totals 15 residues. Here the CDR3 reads CASSLGYPNSYEQYF. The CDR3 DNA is TGTGCCAGCAGTTTAGGGTACCCGAACTCCTACGAGCAGTACTTC.